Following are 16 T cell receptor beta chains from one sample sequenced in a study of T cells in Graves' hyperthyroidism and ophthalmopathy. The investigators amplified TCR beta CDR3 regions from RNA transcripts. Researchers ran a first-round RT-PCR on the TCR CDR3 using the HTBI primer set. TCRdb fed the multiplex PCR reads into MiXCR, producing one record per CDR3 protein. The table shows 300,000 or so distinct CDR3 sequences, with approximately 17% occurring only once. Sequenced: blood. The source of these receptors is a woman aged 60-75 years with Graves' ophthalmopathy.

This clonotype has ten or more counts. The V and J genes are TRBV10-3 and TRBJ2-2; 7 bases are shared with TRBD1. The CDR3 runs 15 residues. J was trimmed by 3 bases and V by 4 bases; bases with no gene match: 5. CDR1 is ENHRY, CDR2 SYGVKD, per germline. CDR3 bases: TGTGCCATCAGTGGGACAGGTTACCACACCGGGGAGCTGTTTTTT. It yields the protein CAISGTGYHTGELFF.

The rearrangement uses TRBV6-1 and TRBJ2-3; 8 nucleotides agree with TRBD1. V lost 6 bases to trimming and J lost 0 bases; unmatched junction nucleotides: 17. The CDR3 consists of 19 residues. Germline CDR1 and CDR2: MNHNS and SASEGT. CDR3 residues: CASSYRRSGTGASTDTQYF. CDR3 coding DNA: TGTGCCAGCAGCTACCGGCGCAGTGGGACAGGTGCTAGCACAGATACGCAGTATTTT.

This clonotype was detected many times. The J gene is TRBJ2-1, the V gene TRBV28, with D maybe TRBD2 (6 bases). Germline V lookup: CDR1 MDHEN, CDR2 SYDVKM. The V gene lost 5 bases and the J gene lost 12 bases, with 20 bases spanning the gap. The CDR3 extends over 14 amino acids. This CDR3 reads CASSLTGPMGGQFF. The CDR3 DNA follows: TGTGCCAGCAGTCTCACCGGTCCGATGGGGGGGCAGTTCTTC.

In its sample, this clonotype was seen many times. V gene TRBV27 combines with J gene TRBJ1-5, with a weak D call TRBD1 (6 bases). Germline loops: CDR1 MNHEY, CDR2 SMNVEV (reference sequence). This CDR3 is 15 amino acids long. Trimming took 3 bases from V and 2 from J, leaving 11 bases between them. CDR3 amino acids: CASSFQGLGNQPQHF. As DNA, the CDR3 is TGTGCCAGCAGTTTTCAGGGGTTGGGCAATCAGCCCCAGCATTTT.

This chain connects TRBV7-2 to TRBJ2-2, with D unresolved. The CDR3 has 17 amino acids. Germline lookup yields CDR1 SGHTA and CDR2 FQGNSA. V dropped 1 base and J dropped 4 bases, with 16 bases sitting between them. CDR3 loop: CASSLDARPRGTGELFF. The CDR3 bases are TGTGCCAGCAGCTTAGACGCCAGACCTCGAGGCACCGGGGAGCTGTTTTTT.

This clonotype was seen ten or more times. CDR3 in amino acids: CAISDFPTEAFF. In DNA, the CDR3 is TGTGCCATCAGTGATTTCCCCACTGAAGCTTTCTTT. This chain joins TRBV10-3 and TRBJ1-1; the D is unclear. Germline loops: CDR1 ENHRY, CDR2 SYGVKD. V lost 3 bases and J lost 4, with 6 bases in between. The CDR3 sequence is 12 residues long.

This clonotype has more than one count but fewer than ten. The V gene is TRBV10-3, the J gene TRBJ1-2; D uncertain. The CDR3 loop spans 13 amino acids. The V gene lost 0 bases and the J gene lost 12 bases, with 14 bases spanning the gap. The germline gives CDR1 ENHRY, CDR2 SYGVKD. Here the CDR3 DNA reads TGTGCCATCAGTGAGTCTAACAGCCCCGTAGACACCTTC. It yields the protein CAISESNSPVDTF.

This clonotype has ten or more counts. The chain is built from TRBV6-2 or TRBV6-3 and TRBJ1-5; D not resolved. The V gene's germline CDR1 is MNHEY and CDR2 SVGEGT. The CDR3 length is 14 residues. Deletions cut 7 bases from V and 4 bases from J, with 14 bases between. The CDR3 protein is CASTQTTANQPQHF. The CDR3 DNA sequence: TGTGCCAGCACCCAGACTACCGCTAATCAGCCCCAGCATTTT.

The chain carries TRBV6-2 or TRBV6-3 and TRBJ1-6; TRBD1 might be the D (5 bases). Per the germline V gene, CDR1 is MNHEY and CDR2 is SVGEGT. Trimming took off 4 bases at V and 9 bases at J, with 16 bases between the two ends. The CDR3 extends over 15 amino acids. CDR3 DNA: TGTGCCAGCAGTTTCGACAGACTAAGAGTTTCACCCCTCCACTTT. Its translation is CASSFDRLRVSPLHF.

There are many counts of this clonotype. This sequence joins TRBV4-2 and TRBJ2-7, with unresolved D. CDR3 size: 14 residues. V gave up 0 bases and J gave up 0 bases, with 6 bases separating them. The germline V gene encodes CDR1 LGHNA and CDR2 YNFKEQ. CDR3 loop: CASSQDAISYEQYF. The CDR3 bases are TGTGCCAGCAGCCAAGACGCAATCTCCTACGAGCAGTACTTC.

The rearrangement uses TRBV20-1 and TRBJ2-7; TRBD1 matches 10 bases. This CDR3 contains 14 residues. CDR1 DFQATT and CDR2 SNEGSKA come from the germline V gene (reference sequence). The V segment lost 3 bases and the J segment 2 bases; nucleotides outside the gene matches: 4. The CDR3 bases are TGCAGTGCTAGCCAGGGACAGGGGACCTACGAGCAGTACTTC. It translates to CSASQGQGTYEQYF.

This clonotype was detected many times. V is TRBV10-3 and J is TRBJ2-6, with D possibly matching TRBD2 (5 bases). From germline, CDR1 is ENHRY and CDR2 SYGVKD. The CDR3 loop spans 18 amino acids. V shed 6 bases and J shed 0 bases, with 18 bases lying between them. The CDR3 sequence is CAIRAADEGRSGANVLTF. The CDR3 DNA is TGTGCCATCAGGGCCGCGGACGAGGGTCGCTCTGGGGCCAACGTCCTGACTTTC.

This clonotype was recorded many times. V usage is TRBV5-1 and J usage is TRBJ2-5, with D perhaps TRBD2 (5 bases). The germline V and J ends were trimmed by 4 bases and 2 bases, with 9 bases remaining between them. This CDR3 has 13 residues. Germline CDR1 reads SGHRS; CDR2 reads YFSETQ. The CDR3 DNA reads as TGCGCCAGCAGCAGGACTCAGCAAGAGACCCAGTACTTC. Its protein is CASSRTQQETQYF.

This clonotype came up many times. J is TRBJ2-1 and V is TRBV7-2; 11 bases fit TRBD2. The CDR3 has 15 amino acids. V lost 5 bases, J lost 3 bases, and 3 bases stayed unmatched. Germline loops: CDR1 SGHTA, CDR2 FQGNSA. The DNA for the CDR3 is TGTGCCAGCAGCATAACTAGCGGGAGCTACAATGAGCAGTTCTTC. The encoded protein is CASSITSGSYNEQFF.

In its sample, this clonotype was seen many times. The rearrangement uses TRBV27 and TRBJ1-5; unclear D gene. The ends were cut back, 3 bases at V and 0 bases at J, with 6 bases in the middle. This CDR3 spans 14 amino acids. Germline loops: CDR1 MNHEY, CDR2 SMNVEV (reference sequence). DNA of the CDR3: TGTGCCAGCAGTTTCAGGAGTAGCAATCAGCCCCAGCATTTT. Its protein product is CASSFRSSNQPQHF.

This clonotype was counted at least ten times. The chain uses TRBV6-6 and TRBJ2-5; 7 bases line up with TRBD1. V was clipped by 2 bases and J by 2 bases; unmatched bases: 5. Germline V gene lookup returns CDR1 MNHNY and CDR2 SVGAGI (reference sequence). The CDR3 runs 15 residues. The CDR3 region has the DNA TGTGCCAGCAGTTACAGGGGGCTTGGTCAAGAGACCCAGTACTTC. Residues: CASSYRGLGQETQYF.